This T cell receptor beta chain was observed in a study of tissue T cells after allogeneic stem cell transplantation. Regarding the study as a whole: Only a limited share of tissue TCRs appeared in blood or spleen. Motif-based clustering found tissue-specific repertoire signatures shared across patients, though few clones were shared. Within patients, tissue anatomy strongly shaped TCR repertoire composition.

In germline, CDR1 is FNHDT, CDR2 SITEND (reference sequence). This CDR3 comprises 16 residues. The V gene end was trimmed by 4 bases and the J gene end by 0 bases; junction bases not matched to a gene: 7. With respect to this clone: Its matching antigen is unknown. The genes and germline here are from mouse. The read halts 1 residue ahead of the CDR3 end, with the missing end drawn from the germline J gene.

Libraries were prepared by immunoSEQ multiplex PCR; TCRdb keeps only in-frame clonotypes and omits some of them. The sample carries tens of thousands of clones, roughly three quarters recorded once. The sequenced material came from blood. The TCR comes from a female BALB/c mouse in good health. This line is of MHC haplotype H2-d. V usage is TRBV19 and J usage is TRBJ2-4, with 8 bases identical to TRBD1. CDR3 bases read: TGTGCCAGCAGTTCCGGACAGGGTCCTAGTCAAAACACCTTGTAC. It is translated as CASSSGQGPSQNTLY. The whole CDR3 is CASSSGQGPSQNTLYF.